Below, one TCR beta chain is given with its context. The source of the sample is a study of blood T cell repertoires in COVID-19. Per germline, CDR1 KGHSH and CDR2 LQKENI. The CDR3 runs to 14 residues. V shed 1 base, J shed 10 bases, and the junction held 7 bases outside the gene matches. Clones were read by immunoSEQ multiplex PCR, and TCRdb kept only the in-frame ones, dropping some. The sample records hundreds of thousands of clones, about 85% being singletons. This clonotype was obtained from a woman in her 50s with active or convalescent COVID-19. V and J are TRBV18 and TRBJ2-1; 7 nucleotides match TRBD2. The sample was peripheral blood. CDR3 nucleotides: TGTGCCAGCTCACCACAGGTGACTAGCAAGGAGCAGTTCTTC. It translates to CASSPQVTSKEQFF.